The 5 T cell receptor beta chains reported below all come from one sample, sequenced in a study of T cell responses to AZD1222 COVID-19 vaccine. The method was immunoSEQ multiplex PCR; TCRdb's version includes in-frame clones alone and lacks a portion of them. The data show 70,000 to 90,000 clones, almost 80% seen once. The sample was peripheral blood, taken on day 0 of AZD1222 vaccination. The origin of the receptors is an adult in good health.

For this clone: At the DNA level, this CDR3 is encoded by other sequences in the same sample as well. V is TRBV6-5 and J is TRBJ2-7; TRBD1 or TRBD2 may be the D gene (6 bases each). Germline loops: CDR1 MNHEY, CDR2 SVGAGI. Between the trimmed V and J ends, which lost 0 bases and 4 bases, there was a span of 13 bases. The CDR3 runs to 15 residues. The CDR3 DNA is TGTGCCAGCAGTTACTCAGGGGGGCTGGGGTACGAGCAGTACTTC. It translates to CASSYSGGLGYEQYF.

The chain recombines TRBV6-2 or TRBV6-3 with TRBJ2-2; 8 nucleotides match TRBD2. V gave up 2 bases and J gave up 2 bases; unmatched junction bases: 7. The germline gives CDR1 MNHEY, CDR2 SVGEGT. This CDR3 has 17 amino acids. The CDR3, as DNA: TGTGCCAGCAGTTACCCCCCGGGACTAGGTAACACCGGGGAGCTGTTTTTT. This gives the protein CASSYPPGLGNTGELFF.

The gene calls are TRBV6-5 and TRBJ2-3; TRBD2 matches at 10 bases. Germline lookup yields CDR1 MNHEY and CDR2 SVGAGI. After removal of 7 bases from V and 1 base from J, the junction contained 5 bases not matched to a gene. This CDR3 is 15 amino acids long. DNA of the CDR3: TGTGCCAGCAAGTCGGGGACTAGCGGCACAGATACGCAGTATTTT. Translation: CASKSGTSGTDTQYF.

This clone was detected once. The J gene is TRBJ1-2, the V gene TRBV5-5; TRBD1 agrees at 10 bases. Trimming at V came to 4 bases and at J to 4 bases, leaving 10 bases not matched to a gene. Germline V gives CDR1 SGHKS, CDR2 YYEKEE (reference sequence). The CDR3 consists of 16 residues. The CDR3 spells CASSPTGGEGGYGYTF. The CDR3 region has the DNA TGTGCCAGCAGCCCGACAGGGGGCGAAGGAGGCTATGGCTACACCTTC.

The rearrangement joins TRBV2 to TRBJ1-4; possible D gene TRBD1, 6 bases. This CDR3 region has 13 residues. The germline gives CDR1 SNHLY, CDR2 FYNNEI. The CDR3 coding sequence is TGTGCAGCCAGGGGTTCGACTAATGAAAAACTGTTTTTT. Protein product: CAARGSTNEKLFF.